This TCR beta chain was sequenced during a study of blood T cell repertoires in COVID-19. The germline V gene encodes CDR1 SGHTA and CDR2 FQGNSA. The CDR3 has 14 residues. Trimming cost V 2 bases and J 3 bases, with 8 bases left between them. Method: immunoSEQ multiplex PCR; TCRdb's copy keeps in-frame clones and lacks some. The sample shows about 320,000 clones, 85% of them seen only once. The V and J genes are TRBV7-2 and TRBJ1-5; D gene ambiguous. The TCR sequence derives from a human donor in a cohort sampled during active COVID-19. What was sequenced was peripheral blood. The CDR3 reads CASSLFQNNQPQHF. Here the CDR3 DNA reads TGTGCCAGCAGCTTATTTCAGAACAATCAGCCCCAGCATTTT.